This TCR beta chain was recovered during a study of CD8 T cells in ankylosing spondylitis. The CDR3 consists of 15 residues. V was shortened by 0 bases and J by 3 bases, with 10 bases between the two germline ends. Germline CDR1 KGHDR, CDR2 SFDVKD. For this clonotype: As yet, its antigen is unknown. A read error may be the cause here, since a much bigger clone is one base away.

Whole-study findings and limits: The clones that were linked to disease were reported to be significantly enriched in matched synovial fluid samples from ankylosing spondylitis patients. Ankylosing spondylitis blood appeared to carry a characteristic TCR beta motif of roughly eight highly homologous variants. As for the disease-linked clones, they showed a CD8+ phenotype and occurred at relatively low frequencies in peripheral blood.

Scientists made TCR beta libraries using quantitative 5'-RACE with molecular barcodes. TCRdb passed the 5' RACE reads through MiXCR, listing each CDR3 protein once. The sample carries some 840,000 distinct CDR3 sequences, 10% to 15% recorded once. The chain combines TRBV24-1 with TRBJ1-2, with D possibly being TRBD1 (5 bases). Sequencing input: blood, either unsorted or a sorted T cell fraction (not recorded which). This clonotype was sampled from a male donor with ankylosing spondylitis. As DNA, the CDR3 is TGTGCCACCAGTGATTTGATAGGGACCGACTATGGCTACACCTTC. Translation gives CATSDLIGTDYGYTF.